This TCR beta chain was identified in a study of T cells after yellow fever vaccination. As for the study in general: The fractions with low cell numbers were processed using SMART-Seq v4 Ultra Low Input. The study's findings and limits: Faster peaking, at day 5 versus 15, marked a secondary response that was weaker.

This clonotype was detected only a few times. Its antigen is unidentified. V lost 4 bases and J lost 0; bases outside the gene matches: 6. The CDR3 runs to 16 residues. Germline values: CDR1 SGHDT, CDR2 YYEEEE. MiXCR, applied by TCRdb to the 5' RACE reads, yields one record per CDR3 protein. The sample holds around 340,000 distinct CDR3 sequences, roughly 8.7% seen once. The V and J genes are TRBV5-6 and TRBJ1-2; 10 bases agree with TRBD1. The source was PBMCs, collected on the day of the first yellow fever vaccination. This clonotype originated in a man aged 18 to 35 who received the YFV17D yellow fever vaccine. CDR3 sequence reads: CASSRDRGYSNYGYTF. The CDR3 DNA reads TGTGCCAGCAGCCGGGACAGGGGCTACTCTAACTATGGCTACACCTTC.